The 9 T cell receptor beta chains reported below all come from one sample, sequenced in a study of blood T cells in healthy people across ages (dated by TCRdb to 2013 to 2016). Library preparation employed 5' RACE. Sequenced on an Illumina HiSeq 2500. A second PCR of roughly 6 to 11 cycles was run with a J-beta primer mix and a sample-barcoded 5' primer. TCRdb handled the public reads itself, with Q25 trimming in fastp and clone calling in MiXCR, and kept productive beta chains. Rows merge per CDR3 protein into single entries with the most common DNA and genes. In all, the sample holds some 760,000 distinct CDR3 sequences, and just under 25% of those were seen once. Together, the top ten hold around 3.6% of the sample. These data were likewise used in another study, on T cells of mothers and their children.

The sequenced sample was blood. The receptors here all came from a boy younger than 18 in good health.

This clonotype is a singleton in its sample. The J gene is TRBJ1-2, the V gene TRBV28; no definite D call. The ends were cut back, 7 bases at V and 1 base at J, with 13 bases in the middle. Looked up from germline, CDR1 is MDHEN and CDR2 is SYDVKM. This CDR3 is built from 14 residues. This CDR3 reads CASIRAGSNYGYTF. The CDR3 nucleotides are TGTGCCAGCATTCGGGCGGGAAGTAACTATGGCTACACCTTC.

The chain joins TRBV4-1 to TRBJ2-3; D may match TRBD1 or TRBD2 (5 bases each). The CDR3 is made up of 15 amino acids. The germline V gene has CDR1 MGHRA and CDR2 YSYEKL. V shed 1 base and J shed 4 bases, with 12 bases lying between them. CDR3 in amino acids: CASSQVGGAADTQYF. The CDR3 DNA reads TGCGCCAGCAGCCAAGTTGGGGGAGCGGCAGATACGCAGTATTTT.

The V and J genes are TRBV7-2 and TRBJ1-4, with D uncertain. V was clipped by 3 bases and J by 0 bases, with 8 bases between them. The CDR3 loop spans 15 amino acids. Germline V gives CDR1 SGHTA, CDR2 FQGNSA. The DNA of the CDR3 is TGTGCCAGCAGCTTTACGGGCACAACTAATGAAAAACTGTTTTTT. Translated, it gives CASSFTGTTNEKLFF.

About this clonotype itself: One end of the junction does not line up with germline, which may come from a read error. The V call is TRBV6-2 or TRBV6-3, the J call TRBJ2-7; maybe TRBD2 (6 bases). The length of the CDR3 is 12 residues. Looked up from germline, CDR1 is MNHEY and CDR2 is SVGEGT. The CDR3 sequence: CTSQGGWAEQYF. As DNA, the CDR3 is TGTACCAGCCAGGGAGGTTGGGCCGAGCAGTACTTC.

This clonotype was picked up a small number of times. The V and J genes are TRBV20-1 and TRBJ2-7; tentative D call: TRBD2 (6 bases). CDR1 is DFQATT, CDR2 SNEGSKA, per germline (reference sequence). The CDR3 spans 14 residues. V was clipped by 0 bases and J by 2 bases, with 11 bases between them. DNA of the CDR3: TGCAGTGCTAGAGATCTGGCGGGGACCTACGAGCAGTACTTC. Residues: CSARDLAGTYEQYF.

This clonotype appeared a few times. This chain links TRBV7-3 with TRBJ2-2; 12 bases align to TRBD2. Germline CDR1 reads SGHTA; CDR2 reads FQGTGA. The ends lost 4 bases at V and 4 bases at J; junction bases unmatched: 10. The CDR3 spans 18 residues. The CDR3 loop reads CASSYRPLAGGPTGELFF. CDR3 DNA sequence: TGTGCCAGCAGCTATAGACCCCTAGCGGGAGGGCCCACCGGGGAGCTGTTTTTT.

CDR3 amino acids: CASSSGLAGSQETQYF. CDR3 sequence (DNA): TGCGCCAGCAGCTCGGGACTAGCGGGATCCCAAGAGACCCAGTACTTC. The chain employs TRBV5-1 and TRBJ2-5; TRBD2 aligns across 13 bases. The germline V gene encodes CDR1 SGHRS and CDR2 YFSETQ. CDR3 length: 16 amino acids. V was clipped by 3 bases and J by 1 base; unmatched bases: 3.

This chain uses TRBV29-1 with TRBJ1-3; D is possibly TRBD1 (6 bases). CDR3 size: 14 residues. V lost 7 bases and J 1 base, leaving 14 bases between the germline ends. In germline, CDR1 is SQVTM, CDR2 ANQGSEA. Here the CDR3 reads CSASYRESGNTIYF. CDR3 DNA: TGCAGCGCGAGTTACAGGGAATCTGGAAACACCATATATTTT.

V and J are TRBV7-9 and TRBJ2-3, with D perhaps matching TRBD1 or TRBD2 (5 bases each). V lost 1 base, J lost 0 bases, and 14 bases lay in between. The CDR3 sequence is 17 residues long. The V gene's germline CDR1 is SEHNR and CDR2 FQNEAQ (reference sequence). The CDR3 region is CASSLGARGRSTDTQYF. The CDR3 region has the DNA TGTGCCAGCAGCTTAGGGGCGAGGGGTCGGAGCACAGATACGCAGTATTTT.